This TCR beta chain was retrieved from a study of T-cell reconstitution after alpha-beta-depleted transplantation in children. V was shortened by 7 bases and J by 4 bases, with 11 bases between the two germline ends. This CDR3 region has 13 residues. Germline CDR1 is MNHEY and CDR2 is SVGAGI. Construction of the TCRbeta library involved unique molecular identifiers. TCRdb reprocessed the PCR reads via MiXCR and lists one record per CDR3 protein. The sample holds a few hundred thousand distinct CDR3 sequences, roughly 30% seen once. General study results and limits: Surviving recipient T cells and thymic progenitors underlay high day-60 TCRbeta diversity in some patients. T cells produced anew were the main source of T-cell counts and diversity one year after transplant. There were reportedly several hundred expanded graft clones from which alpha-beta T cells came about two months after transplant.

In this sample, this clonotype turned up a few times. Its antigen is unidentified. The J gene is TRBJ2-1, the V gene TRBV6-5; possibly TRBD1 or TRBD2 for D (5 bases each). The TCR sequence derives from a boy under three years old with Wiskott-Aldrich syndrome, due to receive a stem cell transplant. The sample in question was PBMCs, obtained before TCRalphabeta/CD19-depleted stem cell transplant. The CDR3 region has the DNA TGTGCCAGCATCGGGGCGTTTTACAATGAGCAGTTCTTC. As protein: CASIGAFYNEQFF.